This T cell receptor beta chain is drawn from a study of T-cell memory formation after mild COVID-19. The 5'RACE method, run with constant-segment primers, produced TCR alpha and TCR beta cDNA libraries (carrying sample barcodes and UMIs). TCRdb reprocessed the 5' RACE reads via MiXCR and lists one record per CDR3 protein. The repertoire consists of more than 300,000 distinct CDR3 sequences, with 13% to 15% occurring once and the leading ten covering roughly 21%. Concerning this clonotype: Its target is not known.

The germline V gene encodes CDR1 SGHVS and CDR2 FNYEAQ. V lost 1 base, J lost 5 bases, and 15 bases lay in between. The CDR3 covers 17 residues. Study-wide results and caveats: Clones that got smaller from day 15 to 85 had even CD4/CD8, while clones growing later tipped toward CD4+. Confirmation was lacking for SARS-CoV-2 specificity of second-wave clones that peaked on day 37. A subset of responding clones appeared in pre-infection memory, suggesting cross-reactive memory joined.

This rearrangement joins TRBV7-6 to TRBJ1-6, with D uncertain. This TCR derives from a young man who had mild COVID-19 (a few samples of this study predate the infection). Cell type and time point are not known. Sequenced: PBMCs or a T cell subset sorted from them (not recorded which). The CDR3 bases are TGTGCCAGCAGCTTAGGGGATCGGGCTTCTGATAATTCACCCCTCCACTTT. It translates to CASSLGDRASDNSPLHF.